This T cell receptor (beta chain) came from a study of blood T cell repertoires in COVID-19. The CDR3 has 13 amino acids. Germline values: CDR1 LNHDA, CDR2 SQIVND (reference sequence). Trimming stripped 6 bases from V and 4 bases from J, with 12 bases between. The protocol was immunoSEQ multiplex PCR, while the TCRdb copy is restricted to in-frame clones and leaves out a portion. The table lists about 220,000 clones, 70% to 90% of them singletons, with roughly 13% in the top ten. The table lists this clone with a count of one. The sample was peripheral blood. The chain joins TRBV19 to TRBJ1-2, with D tentatively TRBD1 (5 bases). The origin of this receptor is a human donor in a cohort sampled during active COVID-19. The CDR3 loop reads CASRGGTSYGYTF. The CDR3, as DNA: TGTGCCAGTAGAGGCGGGACGAGCTATGGCTACACCTTC.